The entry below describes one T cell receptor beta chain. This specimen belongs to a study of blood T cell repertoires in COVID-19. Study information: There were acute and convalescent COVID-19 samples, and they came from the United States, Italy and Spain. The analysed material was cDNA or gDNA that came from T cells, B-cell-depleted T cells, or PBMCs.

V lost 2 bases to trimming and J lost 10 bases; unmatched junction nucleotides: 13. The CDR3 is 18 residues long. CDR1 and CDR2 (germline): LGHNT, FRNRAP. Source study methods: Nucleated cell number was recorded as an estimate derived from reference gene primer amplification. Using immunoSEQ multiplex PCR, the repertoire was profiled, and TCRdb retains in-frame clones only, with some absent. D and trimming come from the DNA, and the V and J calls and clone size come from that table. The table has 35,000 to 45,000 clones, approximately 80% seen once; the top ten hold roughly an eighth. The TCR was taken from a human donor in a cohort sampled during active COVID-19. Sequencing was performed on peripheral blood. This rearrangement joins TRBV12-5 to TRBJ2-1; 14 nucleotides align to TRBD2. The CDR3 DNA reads TGTGCTAGTGGTTTGAATAGGGGACTAGCGGGAGATAGGTACGAGCAGTTCTTC. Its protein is CASGLNRGLAGDRYEQFF.